This T cell receptor beta chain was obtained from a study of T-cell memory formation after mild COVID-19. About the study: Clustering of TCRs was largely donor specific.

Note on this clonotype: The antigen remains undetermined.

V shed 0 bases and J shed 0 bases, with 13 bases lying between them. The germline CDR1 and CDR2 sequences are SQVTM and ANQGSEA. This CDR3 has 16 amino acids. One entry per CDR3 protein, called by TCRdb with MiXCR from the 5' RACE reads. Found here are about 430,000 distinct CDR3 sequences, 15% to 20% of them singletons; the top ten hold about a fifth. General study findings and limits: Detection of some responders pre-infection suggested pre-existing cross-reactive memory T cells participated.

This sequence originates from a man between 18 and 35 years old who had mild COVID-19 (a few samples of this study predate the infection). Cell type and time point are not known. The chain links TRBV29-1 to TRBJ2-3; D is perhaps TRBD1 (6 bases). Sequencing was performed on PBMCs or a T cell subset sorted from them (not recorded which). CDR3 nucleotides: TGCAGCGTTGAAGATCCAGGGGATCGTAGCACAGATACGCAGTATTTT. It encodes CSVEDPGDRSTDTQYF.